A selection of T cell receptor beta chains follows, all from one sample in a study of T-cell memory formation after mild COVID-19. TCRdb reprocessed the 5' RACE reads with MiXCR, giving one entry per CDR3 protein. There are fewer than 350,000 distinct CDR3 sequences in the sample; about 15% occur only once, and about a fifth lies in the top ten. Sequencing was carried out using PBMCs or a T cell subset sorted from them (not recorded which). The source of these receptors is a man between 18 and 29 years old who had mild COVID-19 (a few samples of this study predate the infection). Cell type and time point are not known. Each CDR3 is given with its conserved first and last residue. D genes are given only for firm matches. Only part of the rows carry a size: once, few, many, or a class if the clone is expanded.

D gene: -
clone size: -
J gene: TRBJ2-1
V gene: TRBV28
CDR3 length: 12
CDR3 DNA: TGTGCCAGCAGTTTATACAAGGGTGAGCAGTTCTTC
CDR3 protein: CASSLYKGEQFF

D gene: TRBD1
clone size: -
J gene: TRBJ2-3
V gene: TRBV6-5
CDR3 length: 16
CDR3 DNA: TGTGCCAGCAGTTACAGACGGGACAGGGGAACAGATACGCAGTATTTT
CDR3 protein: CASSYRRDRGTDTQYF

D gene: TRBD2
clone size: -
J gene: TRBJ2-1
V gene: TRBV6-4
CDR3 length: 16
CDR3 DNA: TGTGCCAGCAGTGACGCGAGCGGGGGGAGCTACAAAGAGCAGTTCTTC
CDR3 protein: CASSDASGGSYKEQFF

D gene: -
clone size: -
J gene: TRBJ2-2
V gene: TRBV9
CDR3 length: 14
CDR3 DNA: TGTGCCAGCAGCGTAGCCGGTGGTACCGGGGAGCTGTTTTTT
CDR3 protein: CASSVAGGTGELFF

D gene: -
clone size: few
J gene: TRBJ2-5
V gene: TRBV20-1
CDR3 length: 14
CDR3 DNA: TGCAGTGCTAGAGATCTAACTAGCATAGAGACCCAGTACTTC
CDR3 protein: CSARDLTSIETQYF

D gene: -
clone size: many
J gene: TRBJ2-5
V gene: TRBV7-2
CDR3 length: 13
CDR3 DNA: TGTGCCAGCAGGGCGGGAAATTGGGAGACCCAGTACTTC
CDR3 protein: CASRAGNWETQYF

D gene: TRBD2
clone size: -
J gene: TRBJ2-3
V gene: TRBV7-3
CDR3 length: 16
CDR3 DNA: TGTGCCAGCAGCTTAATAGCGGGGGGCTCGGCAGATACGCAGTATTTT
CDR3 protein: CASSLIAGGSADTQYF

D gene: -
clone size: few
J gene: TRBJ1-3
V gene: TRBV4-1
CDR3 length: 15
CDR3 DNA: TGCGCCAGCAGCTTTCGGGTGCTAACTGGAAACACCATATATTTT
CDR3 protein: CASSFRVLTGNTIYF

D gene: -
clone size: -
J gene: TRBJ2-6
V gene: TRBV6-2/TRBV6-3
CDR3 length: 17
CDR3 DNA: TGTGCCAGCAGTTATGGGCACGCCGACTCTGGGGCCAACGTCCTGACTTTC
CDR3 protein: CASSYGHADSGANVLTF

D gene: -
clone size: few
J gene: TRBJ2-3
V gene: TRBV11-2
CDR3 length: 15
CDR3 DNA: TGTGCCAGCAGCTTAGATGTACCGGGGTCAGATACGCAGTATTTT
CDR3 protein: CASSLDVPGSDTQYF

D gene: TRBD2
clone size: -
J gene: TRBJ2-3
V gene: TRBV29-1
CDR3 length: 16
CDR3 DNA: TGCAGCGTTTCACCGACTAGCGGGTTCCGCACAGATACGCAGTATTTT
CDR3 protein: CSVSPTSGFRTDTQYF

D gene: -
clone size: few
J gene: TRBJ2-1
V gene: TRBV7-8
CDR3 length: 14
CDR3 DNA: TGTGCCAGCAGCTTACAGGGCTGGAACAATGAGCAGTTCTTC
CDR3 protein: CASSLQGWNNEQFF

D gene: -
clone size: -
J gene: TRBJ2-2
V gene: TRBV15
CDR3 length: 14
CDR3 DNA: TGTGCCACCAGCAGAGGCTTAGGAACCGGGGAGCTGTTTTTT
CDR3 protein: CATSRGLGTGELFF

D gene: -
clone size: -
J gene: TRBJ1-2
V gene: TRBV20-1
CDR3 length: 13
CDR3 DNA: TGCAGTGCTAGAGACCCAAGAGTATCCGGCTACACCTTC
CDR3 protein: CSARDPRVSGYTF

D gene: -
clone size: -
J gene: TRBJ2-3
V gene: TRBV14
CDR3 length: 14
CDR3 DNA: TGTGCCAGCAGCCCAAGTTGGAGCACAGATACGCAGTATTTT
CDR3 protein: CASSPSWSTDTQYF

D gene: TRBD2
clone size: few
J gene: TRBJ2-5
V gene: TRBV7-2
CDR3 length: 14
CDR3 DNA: TGTGCCAGCAGCTTAGGAGGACTAGCAAAGACCCAGTACTTC
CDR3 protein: CASSLGGLAKTQYF

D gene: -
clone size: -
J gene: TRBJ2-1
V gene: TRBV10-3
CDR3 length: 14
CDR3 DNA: TGTGCCATCAGTGAGTCGACTCTGGGGGAGGAGCAGTTCTTC
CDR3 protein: CAISESTLGEEQFF

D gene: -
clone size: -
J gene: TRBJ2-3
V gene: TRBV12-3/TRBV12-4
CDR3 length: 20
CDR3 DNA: TGTGCCAGCAGTTTAGATTCGGGAAGTGTGGCATCCCTAACCACAGATACGCAGTATTTT
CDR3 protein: CASSLDSGSVASLTTDTQYF

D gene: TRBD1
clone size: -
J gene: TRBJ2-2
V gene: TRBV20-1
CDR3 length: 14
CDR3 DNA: TGCAGTGCTAGGCCTACAGGGGGCACCGGGGAGCTGTTTTTT
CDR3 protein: CSARPTGGTGELFF

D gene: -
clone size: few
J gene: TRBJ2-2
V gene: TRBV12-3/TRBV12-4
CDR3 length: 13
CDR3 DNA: TGTGCCAGCAGGCCCCCAAGCACCGGGGAGCTGTTTTTT
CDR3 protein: CASRPPSTGELFF

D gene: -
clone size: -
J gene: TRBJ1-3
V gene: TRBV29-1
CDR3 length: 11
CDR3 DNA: TGCAGCGCTCTGACTGGAAACACCATATATTTT
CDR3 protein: CSALTGNTIYF

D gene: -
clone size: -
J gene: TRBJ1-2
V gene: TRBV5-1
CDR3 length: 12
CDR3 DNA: TGCGCCAGCAGCTTGGAGGCCTATGGCTACACCTTC
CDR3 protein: CASSLEAYGYTF

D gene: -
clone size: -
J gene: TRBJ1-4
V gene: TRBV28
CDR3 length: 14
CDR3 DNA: TGTGCCAGCAGTTTGGTTAGTCATAATGAAAAACTGTTTTTT
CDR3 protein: CASSLVSHNEKLFF

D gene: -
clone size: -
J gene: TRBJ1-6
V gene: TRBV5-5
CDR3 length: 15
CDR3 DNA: TGTGCCAGCAGCTTATTCCCAACAGGCAGTTCACCCCTCCACTTT
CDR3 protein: CASSLFPTGSSPLHF

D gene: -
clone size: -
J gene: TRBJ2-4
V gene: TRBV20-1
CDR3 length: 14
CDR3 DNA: TGCAGTGCTAGAGGGGAACGTTCCAAAAACATTCAGTACTTC
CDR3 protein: CSARGERSKNIQYF

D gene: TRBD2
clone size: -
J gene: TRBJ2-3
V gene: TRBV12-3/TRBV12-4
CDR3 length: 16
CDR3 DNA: TGTGCCAGCAGGCGGGGGACTAGCGGGGGGGTGGATACGCAGTATTTT
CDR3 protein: CASRRGTSGGVDTQYF

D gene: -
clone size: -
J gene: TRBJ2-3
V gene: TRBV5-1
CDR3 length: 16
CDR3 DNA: TGCGCCAGCAGCTTGGAGGCTAGGTCCGCCGGCGATACGCAGTATTTT
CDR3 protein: CASSLEARSAGDTQYF

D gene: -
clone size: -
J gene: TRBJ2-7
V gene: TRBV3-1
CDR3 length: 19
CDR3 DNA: TGTGCCAGCAGCCACATGCGGTGGGGCCTAGCCAGGCTTTCCTACGAGCAGTACTTC
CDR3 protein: CASSHMRWGLARLSYEQYF

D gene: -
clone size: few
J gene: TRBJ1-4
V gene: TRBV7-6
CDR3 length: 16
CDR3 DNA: TGTGCCAGCAGCCGGAAAGGGATATCAACTAATGAAAAACTGTTTTTT
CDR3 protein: CASSRKGISTNEKLFF

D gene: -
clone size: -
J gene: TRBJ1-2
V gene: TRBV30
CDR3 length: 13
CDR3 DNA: TGTGCCTGGAGGTCTGAAGGGAACTATGGCTACACCTTC
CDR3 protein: CAWRSEGNYGYTF

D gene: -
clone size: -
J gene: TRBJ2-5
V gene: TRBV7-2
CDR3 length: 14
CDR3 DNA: TGTGCCAGCAGCTTAGGCGACCAGGGAGAGACCCAGTACTTC
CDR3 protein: CASSLGDQGETQYF

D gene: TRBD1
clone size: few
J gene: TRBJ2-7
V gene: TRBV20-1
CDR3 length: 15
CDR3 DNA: TGCAGTGCTAGAGGAAATGGACAGGACTCCTACGAGCAGTACTTC
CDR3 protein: CSARGNGQDSYEQYF

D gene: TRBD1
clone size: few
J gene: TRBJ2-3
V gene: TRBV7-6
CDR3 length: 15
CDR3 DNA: TGTGCCAGCAGCCCATGGACAGGGGCCACAGATACGCAGTATTTT
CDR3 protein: CASSPWTGATDTQYF

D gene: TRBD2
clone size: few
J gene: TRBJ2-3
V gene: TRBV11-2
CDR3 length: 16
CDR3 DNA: TGTGCCAGCAGCCCCATTAGCGGGCCCTTAACAGATACGCAGTATTTT
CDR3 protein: CASSPISGPLTDTQYF

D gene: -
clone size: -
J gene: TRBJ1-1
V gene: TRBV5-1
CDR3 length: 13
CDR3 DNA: TGCGCCAGCAGCCCGGATCCACACACTGAAGCTTTCTTT
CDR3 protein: CASSPDPHTEAFF

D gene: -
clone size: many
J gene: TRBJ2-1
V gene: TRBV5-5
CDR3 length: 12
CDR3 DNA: TGTGCCAGCAGCTTTAGAGTAGATGAGCAGTTCTTC
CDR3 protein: CASSFRVDEQFF

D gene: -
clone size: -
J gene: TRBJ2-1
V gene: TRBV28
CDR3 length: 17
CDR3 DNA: TGTGCCAGCAGTTTATTGAAATTGGGACACCCGTACAATGAGCAGTTCTTC
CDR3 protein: CASSLLKLGHPYNEQFF

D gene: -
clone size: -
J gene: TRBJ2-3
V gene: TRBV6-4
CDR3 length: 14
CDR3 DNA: TGTGCCAGCAGTGACTCGAGGTACACAGATACGCAGTATTTT
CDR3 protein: CASSDSRYTDTQYF

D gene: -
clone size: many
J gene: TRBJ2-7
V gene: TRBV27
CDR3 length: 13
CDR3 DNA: TGTGCCAGCAGTCCCCCGCGCTCCTACGAGCAGTACTTC
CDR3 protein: CASSPPRSYEQYF

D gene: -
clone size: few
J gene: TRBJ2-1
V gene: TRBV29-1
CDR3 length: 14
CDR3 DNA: TGCAGCGTTGAAGGGCGGAGACCCTACAATGAGCAGTTCTTC
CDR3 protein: CSVEGRRPYNEQFF

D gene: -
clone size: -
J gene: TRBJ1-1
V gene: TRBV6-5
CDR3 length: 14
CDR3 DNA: TGTGCCAGCAGTGACGCGCAGGGTTTGGGTGAAGCTTTCTTT
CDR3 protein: CASSDAQGLGEAFF

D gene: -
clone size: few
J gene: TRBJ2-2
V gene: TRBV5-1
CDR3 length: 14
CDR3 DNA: TGCGCCAGCAGCTTGGGGACAGACACCGGGGAGCTGTTTTTT
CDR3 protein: CASSLGTDTGELFF